This T cell receptor beta chain was sequenced in a study of blood T cell repertoires in COVID-19. Study background: Researchers got acute and convalescent COVID-19 samples from the United States, Italy and Spain. T cells, B-cell-depleted T cells, or PBMCs provided the cDNA or gDNA that served as material.

The study counted Cohort 3 donors as recovered given two negative PCRs, clearance, or symptom resolution. Authors' processing steps: Estimates of nucleated cell counts were drawn from the amplification of reference gene primers. The protocol was immunoSEQ multiplex PCR, while the TCRdb copy is restricted to in-frame clones and leaves out a portion. That table supplies the V and J calls and clone size; D and trimming were determined from the DNA. This sample carries 160,000 or so clones, around four fifths of them seen once, and the ten largest clones take roughly 8%. The germline CDR1 and CDR2 sequences are SGDLS and YYNGEE. The CDR3 is 14 amino acids. The junction had 5 bases not matched to a gene; V was cut back by 3 bases and J by 4 bases.

The chain couples TRBV9 to TRBJ1-2, with 8 bases aligning to TRBD1. This TCR was recovered from a woman aged 45-65 years who had recovered from COVID-19. Specimen: PBMCs or T cells enriched from blood (not recorded which). The CDR3 loop reads CASSDRGFGYGYTF. CDR3 coding DNA: TGTGCCAGCAGCGACAGGGGGTTCGGCTATGGCTACACCTTC.